Detailed here is one T cell receptor beta chain. Its binding antigen is unknown. A junction end diverges from the germline sequence, so it may reflect a read error. RNA was isolated from bulk, unsorted tissue, and RNA quality was assessed with a NanoDrop ND-1000 and an Agilent 2100. Distant non-tumor tissue taken more than 3 cm from the tumor edge was used as the normal lung sample. Newly diagnosed lung cancer patients without prior chemotherapy who had been admitted for thoracic surgery in China between August and November 2014 were enrolled as donors. The study excluded patients who had received radiotherapy or chemotherapy before or who had another cancer at the same time. Pieces of surgical tissue measuring roughly 1-2.2 cm3 were kept in RNAlater solution and held at -80 degrees C until needed. The data are from a study of tumor and adjacent non-tumor tissue in lung cancer (dated by TCRdb to 2016 to 2018). Study-wide context: Of the cohort, roughly 12 patients had adenocarcinoma, 2 had squamous cell carcinoma and 1 had small cell lung cancer. The 15 or so patients were aged about 30 to 80 years, included 10 men and 5 women, and had TNM stage I to III disease. The study compared bulk TCRbeta repertoires between lung tumor tissue and matched distant non-tumor lung tissue from over 12 lung cancer patients. Sequencing generated a total of 125,075,908 productive TCRbeta reads, averaging roughly 3.9 million reads per sample. TCRbeta CDR3 sequencing was performed on 25 to 35 paired specimens, with one tumor sample and one normal lung sample collected per patient.

General study outcomes and caveats: The cohort had only 15 or so patients, and the authors noted that larger samples and more detailed clinical data are needed. A significantly larger cumulative share of the repertoire was made up by the top 100 clones in normal lung than in tumor tissue. Significantly higher TCR diversity (inverse Simpson) was observed in tumor tissue than in normal lung tissue (approximately 440 vs 150, P = 0.0075, Mann-Whitney U test). Peripheral blood was not sequenced, so blood TCRbeta repertoires were not examined in the lung cancer patients of the study. The sequencing platform is not named in the methods, and unique molecular identifiers are not mentioned. Significantly higher TCR diversity was found in younger patients, and higher tumor TCR diversity was associated with shorter overall and disease-free survival.

The receptor library was made with multiplex PCR. Sequencing was performed on an Illumina HiSeq 2500. Following protocols modified from ARM-PCR, the researchers constructed TCRbeta libraries through three rounds of nested PCR with primers (Table S4). Before sequencing, PCR products in the 200-500 bp range were cut out of the gel and cleaned up using the QIAquick gel extraction kit. Concerning the study's data processing: Trimmomatic was used to clean the reads, FLASH was used to merge the reads into complete CDR3 sequences, and MiTCR was used to assign the reads to V(D)J germline segments. VDJtools was used to compute clonal diversity as the inverse Simpson's index. In-frame sequences lacking a premature stop codon were counted as productive reads. TCRdb reran the public reads through fastp at Q25 and MiXCR, keeping productive beta chains. A single entry per CDR3 protein holds the most common genes and DNA from its merged rows. These V and J calls derive from TCRdb rather than the authors' analysis. For this sample there are approximately 120,000 distinct CDR3 sequences; around 57% appear just once. The ten top clones hold around 17% of the sample.

The sequencing input was distant non-tumor lung tissue. This TCR was sampled from a man aged 55 to 70 with non-small cell lung cancer.

This receptor carries the CDR3 CNARLAGGVYNKQFF. The sequence in DNA is TGCAACGCCCGACTAGCGGGGGGGGTCTACAATAAGCAGTTCTTC. Here the chain combines TRBV29-1 and TRBJ2-1, with 14 central nucleotides matching TRBD2. The CDR3, from cysteine to phenylalanine, totals 15 residues. Only CDR3 DNA is held: 45 bases, read in frame from base 1. CDR1 and CDR2, per the germline V gene, are SQVTM and ANQGSEA.